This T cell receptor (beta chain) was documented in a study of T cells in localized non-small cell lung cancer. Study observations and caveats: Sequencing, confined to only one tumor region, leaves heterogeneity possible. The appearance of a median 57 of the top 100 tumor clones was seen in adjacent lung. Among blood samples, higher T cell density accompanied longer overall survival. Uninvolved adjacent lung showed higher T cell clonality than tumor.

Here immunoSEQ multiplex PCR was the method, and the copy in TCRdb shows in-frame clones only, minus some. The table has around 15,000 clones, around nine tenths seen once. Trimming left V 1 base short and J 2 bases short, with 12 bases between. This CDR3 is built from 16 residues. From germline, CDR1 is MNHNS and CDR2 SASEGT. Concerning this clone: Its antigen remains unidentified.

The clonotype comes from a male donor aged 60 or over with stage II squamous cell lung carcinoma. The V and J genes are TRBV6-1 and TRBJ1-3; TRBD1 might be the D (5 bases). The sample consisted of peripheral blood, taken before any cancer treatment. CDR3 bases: TGTGCCAGCAGTGAAGAAAGGGGAGGGGCTGGAAACACCATATATTTT. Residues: CASSEERGGAGNTIYF.